This T cell receptor (beta chain) was profiled in a study of blood T cell repertoires in COVID-19. Study information: T cells, B-cell-depleted T cells, or PBMCs supplied cDNA or gDNA.

CDR3 length: 15 residues. V was cut by 6 bases and J by 0 bases, with 12 bases left in between. Germline V gene data show CDR1 as LGHNA and CDR2 as YNFKEQ. Clones were read by immunoSEQ multiplex PCR, and TCRdb kept only the in-frame ones, dropping some. The sample shows roughly 300,000 clones, around 87% of them seen only once. Participants' own reports of clinical history determined their cohort assignment. Donors in Cohort 3 counted as recovered after two negative PCRs, clearance, or symptom resolution. This sequence was found in a woman aged 30 to 39 who had recovered from COVID-19. The specimen sequenced was PBMCs or T cells enriched from blood (not recorded which). The V call is TRBV4-2, the J call TRBJ1-3; no clear D. The CDR3 protein is CASRERMSSGNTIYF. CDR3 nucleotide sequence: TGTGCCAGCAGGGAGCGGATGAGCTCTGGAAACACCATATATTTT.